This TCR beta chain was identified during a study of shared clonotypes between healthy human individuals. Regarding the study as a whole: Read depth was anticipated to influence clonotype sharing among donors.

Adults of Caucasian background living in Nashville, Tennessee made up all donors. Assay: immunoSEQ multiplex PCR; the TCRdb copy retains only in-frame clones and omits some. The sample includes 1,400,000 or so clones, 98% of them seen just once. To note about this clone: Antigen specificity is unknown.

V dropped 4 bases and J dropped 3 bases, with 17 bases sitting between them. Germline V CDR1 and CDR2: SGHKS, YYEKEE (reference sequence). CDR3 length: 15 residues. The chain is built from TRBV5-5 and TRBJ2-7; tentative D call: TRBD1 (5 bases). The origin of this receptor is a man younger than 45 in good health. Source material: naive CD4+ T cells sorted from blood. The subset: CD45RA+ positively selected. In DNA, the CDR3 is TGTGCCAGCAGCCTACAGGCAGCCGCATACTACGAGCAGTACTTC. Translation gives CASSLQAAAYYEQYF. Using reference TRBV5-5 and TRBJ2-7 for the parts outside the CDR3, the full variable domain is DAGVTQSPTHLIKTRGQQVTLRCSPISGHKSVSWYQQVLGQGPQFIFQYYEKEERGRGNFPDRFSARQFPNYSSELNVNALLLGDSALYLCASSLQAAAYYEQYFGPGTRLTVT.